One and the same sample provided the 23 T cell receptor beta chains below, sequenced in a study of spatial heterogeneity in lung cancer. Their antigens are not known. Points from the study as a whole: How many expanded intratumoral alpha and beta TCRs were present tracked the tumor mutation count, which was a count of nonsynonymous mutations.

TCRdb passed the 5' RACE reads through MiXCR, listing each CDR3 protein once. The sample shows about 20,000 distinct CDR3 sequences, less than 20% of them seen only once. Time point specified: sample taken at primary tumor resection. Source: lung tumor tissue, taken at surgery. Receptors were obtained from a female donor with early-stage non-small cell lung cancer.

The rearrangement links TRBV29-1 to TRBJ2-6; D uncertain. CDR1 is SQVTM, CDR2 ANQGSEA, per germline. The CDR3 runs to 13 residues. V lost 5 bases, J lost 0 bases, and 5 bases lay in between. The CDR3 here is CSVSGSGANVLTF. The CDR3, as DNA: TGCAGCGTTTCCGGCTCTGGGGCCAACGTCCTGACTTTC.

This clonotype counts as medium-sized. The CDR3, as DNA: TGTGCCAGTAGTATAGACCCCCTTGGGGTCGACGAGCAGTACTTC. Translated, it gives CASSIDPLGVDEQYF. The chain uses TRBV19 and TRBJ2-7; D unclear. Between the trimmed V and J ends, which lost 0 bases and 5 bases, there was a span of 14 bases. Per germline, CDR1 LNHDA and CDR2 SQIVND (reference sequence). The length of the CDR3 is 15 residues.

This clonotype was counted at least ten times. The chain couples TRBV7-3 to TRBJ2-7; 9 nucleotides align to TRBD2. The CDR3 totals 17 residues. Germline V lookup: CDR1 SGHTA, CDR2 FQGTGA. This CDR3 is CANKEVDRREGAYEQYF. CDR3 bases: TGTGCTAACAAAGAGGTTGATCGGCGGGAGGGAGCCTACGAGCAGTACTTC.

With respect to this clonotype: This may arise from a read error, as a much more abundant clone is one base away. The CDR3, as DNA: TGTGTCACCCGGACAGGGGGACGGGCAAACACCGGGGAGCTGTTTTTT. It is translated as CVTRTGGRANTGELFF. The V gene is TRBV27, the J gene TRBJ2-2; 10 bases align to TRBD1. The CDR3 spans 16 residues. Per germline, CDR1 MNHEY and CDR2 SMNVEV (reference sequence).

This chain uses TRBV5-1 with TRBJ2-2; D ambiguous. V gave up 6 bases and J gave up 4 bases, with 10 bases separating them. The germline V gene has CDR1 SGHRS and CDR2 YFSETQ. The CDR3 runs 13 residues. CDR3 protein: CASTLQSTGELFF. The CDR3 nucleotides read TGCGCCAGCACCCTTCAGTCCACCGGGGAGCTGTTTTTT.

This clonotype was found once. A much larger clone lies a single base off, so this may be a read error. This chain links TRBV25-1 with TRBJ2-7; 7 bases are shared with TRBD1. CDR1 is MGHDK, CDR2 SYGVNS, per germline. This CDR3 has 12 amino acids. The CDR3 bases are TGTTCCAGCAGTGGACAGGTCTACGAGCAGTACTTC. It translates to CSSSGQVYEQYF.

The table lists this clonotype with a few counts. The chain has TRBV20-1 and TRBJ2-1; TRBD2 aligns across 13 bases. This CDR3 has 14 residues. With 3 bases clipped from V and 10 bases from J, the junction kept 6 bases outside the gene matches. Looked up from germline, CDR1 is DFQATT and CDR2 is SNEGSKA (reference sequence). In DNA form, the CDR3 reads TGCAGTGCTAGGGGGACTAGCGGGGAGCGCGAGCAGTTCTTC. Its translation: CSARGTSGEREQFF.

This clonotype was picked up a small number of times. DNA for the CDR3: TGTGCCAGCAGCTTTACTGGATCCGATACGCAGTATTTT. This codes for CASSFTGSDTQYF. The chain recombines TRBV5-6 with TRBJ2-3; D gene uncertain. V was trimmed by 2 bases and J by 6 bases, leaving 10 bases between them. The CDR3 covers 13 residues. CDR1 is SGHDT, CDR2 YYEEEE, per germline.

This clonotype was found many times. CDR3 amino acids: CSARKDRGGEQYF. CDR3 bases: TGCAGTGCTAGGAAGGACAGGGGCGGCGAGCAGTACTTC. The rearrangement joins TRBV20-1 to TRBJ2-7, with TRBD1 identical over 9 bases. Germline CDR1 is DFQATT and CDR2 is SNEGSKA (reference sequence). Unmatched junction bases numbered 6, after V lost 3 bases and J lost 6 bases. This CDR3 comprises 13 residues.

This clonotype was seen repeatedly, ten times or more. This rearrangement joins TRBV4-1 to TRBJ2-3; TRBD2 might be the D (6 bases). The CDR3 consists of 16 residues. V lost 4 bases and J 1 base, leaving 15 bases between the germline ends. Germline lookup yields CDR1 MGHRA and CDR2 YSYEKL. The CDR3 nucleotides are TGCGCCAGCAGCCCCCTGGCGGGACTTCGCACAGATACGCAGTATTTT. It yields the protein CASSPLAGLRTDTQYF.

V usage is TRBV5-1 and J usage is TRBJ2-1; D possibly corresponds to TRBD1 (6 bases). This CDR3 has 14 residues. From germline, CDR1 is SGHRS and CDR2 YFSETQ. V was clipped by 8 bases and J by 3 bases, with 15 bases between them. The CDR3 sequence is CASSRDTNYNEQFF. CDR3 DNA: TGCGCCAGTTCCCGGGACACCAACTACAATGAGCAGTTCTTC. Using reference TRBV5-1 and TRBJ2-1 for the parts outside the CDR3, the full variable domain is KAGVTQTPRYLIKTRGQQVTLSCSPISGHRSVSWYQQTPGQGLQFLFEYFSETQRNKGNFPGRFSGRQFSNSRSEMNVSTLELGDSALYLCASSRDTNYNEQFFGPGTRLTVL.

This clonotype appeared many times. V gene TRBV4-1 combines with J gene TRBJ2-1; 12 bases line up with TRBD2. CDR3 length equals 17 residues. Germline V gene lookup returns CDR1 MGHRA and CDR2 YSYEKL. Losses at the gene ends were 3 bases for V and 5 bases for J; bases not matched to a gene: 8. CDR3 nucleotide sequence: TGCGCCAGCAGCCAGAGGAAGGGACTAGCGGGTGACAATGAGCAGTTCTTC. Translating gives CASSQRKGLAGDNEQFF.

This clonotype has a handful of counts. This chain's CDR3 is CASRGTMGTDTQYF. The CDR3 DNA sequence: TGTGCCAGTAGAGGGACTATGGGCACAGATACGCAGTATTTT. The V call is TRBV19, the J call TRBJ2-3; 7 bases line up with TRBD2. The ends lost 6 bases at V and 1 base at J; junction bases unmatched: 4. The CDR3 runs to 14 residues. The germline CDR1 and CDR2 sequences are LNHDA and SQIVND (reference sequence).

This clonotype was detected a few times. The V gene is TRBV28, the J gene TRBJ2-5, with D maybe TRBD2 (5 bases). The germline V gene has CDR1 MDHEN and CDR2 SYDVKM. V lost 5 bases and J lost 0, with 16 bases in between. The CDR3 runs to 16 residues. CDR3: CASSLSTDYNQETQYF. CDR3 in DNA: TGTGCCAGCAGTCTCTCCACAGACTATAACCAAGAGACCCAGTACTTC.

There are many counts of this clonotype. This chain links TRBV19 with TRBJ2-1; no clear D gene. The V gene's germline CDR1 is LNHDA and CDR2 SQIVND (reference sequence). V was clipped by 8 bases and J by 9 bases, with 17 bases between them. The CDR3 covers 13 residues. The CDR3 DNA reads TGTGCCAGTCGCCAACCCCCTCTCGTTGAGCAGTTCTTC. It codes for CASRQPPLVEQFF.

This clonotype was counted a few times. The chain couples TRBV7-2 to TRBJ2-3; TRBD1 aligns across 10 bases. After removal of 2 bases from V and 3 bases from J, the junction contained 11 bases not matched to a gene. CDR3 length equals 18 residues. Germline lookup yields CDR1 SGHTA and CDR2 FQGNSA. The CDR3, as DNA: TGTGCCAGCAGCTTAAGTGGGACAGGGGTTGGCAGGACAGATACGCAGTATTTT. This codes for CASSLSGTGVGRTDTQYF.

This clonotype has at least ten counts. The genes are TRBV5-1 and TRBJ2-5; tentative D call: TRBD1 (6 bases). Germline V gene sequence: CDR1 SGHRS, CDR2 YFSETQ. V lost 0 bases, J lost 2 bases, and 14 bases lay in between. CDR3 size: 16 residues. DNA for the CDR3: TGCGCCAGCAGCTTGGGGTTCGGGACAAAACAAGAGACCCAGTACTTC. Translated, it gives CASSLGFGTKQETQYF. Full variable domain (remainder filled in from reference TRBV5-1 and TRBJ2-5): KAGVTQTPRYLIKTRGQQVTLSCSPISGHRSVSWYQQTPGQGLQFLFEYFSETQRNKGNFPGRFSGRQFSNSRSEMNVSTLELGDSALYLCASSLGFGTKQETQYFGPGTRLLVL.

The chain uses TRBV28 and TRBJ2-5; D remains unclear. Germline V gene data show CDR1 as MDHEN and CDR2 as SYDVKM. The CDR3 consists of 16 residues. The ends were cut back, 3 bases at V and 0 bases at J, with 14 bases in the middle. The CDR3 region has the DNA TGTGCCAGCAGTTTTGCGCCGGGCCTGTACCAAGAGACCCAGTACTTC. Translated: CASSFAPGLYQETQYF. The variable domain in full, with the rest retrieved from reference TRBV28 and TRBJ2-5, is DVKVTQSSRYLVKRTGEKVFLECVQDMDHENMFWYRQDPGLGLRLIYFSYDVKMKEKGDIPEGYSVSREKKERFSLILESASTNQTSMYLCASSFAPGLYQETQYFGPGTRLLVL.

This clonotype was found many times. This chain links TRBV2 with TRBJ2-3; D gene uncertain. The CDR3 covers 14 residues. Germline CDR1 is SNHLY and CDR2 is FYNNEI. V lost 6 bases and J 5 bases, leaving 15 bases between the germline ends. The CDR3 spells CASSRKEFEDTQYF. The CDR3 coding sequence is TGTGCCAGCAGCCGTAAAGAGTTTGAAGATACGCAGTATTTT. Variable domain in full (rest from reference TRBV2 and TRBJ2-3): EPEVTQTPSHQVTQMGQEVILRCVPISNHLYFYWYRQILGQKVEFLVSFYNNEISEKSEIFDDQFSVERPDGSNFTLKIRSTKLEDSAMYFCASSRKEFEDTQYFGPGTRLTVL.

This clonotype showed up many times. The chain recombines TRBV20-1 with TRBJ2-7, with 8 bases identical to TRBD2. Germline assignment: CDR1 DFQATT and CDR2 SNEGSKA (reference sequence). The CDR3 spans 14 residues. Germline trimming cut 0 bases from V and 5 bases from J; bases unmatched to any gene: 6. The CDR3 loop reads CSARETGGPHEQYF. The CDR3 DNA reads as TGCAGTGCTAGAGAGACGGGAGGGCCCCACGAGCAGTACTTC.

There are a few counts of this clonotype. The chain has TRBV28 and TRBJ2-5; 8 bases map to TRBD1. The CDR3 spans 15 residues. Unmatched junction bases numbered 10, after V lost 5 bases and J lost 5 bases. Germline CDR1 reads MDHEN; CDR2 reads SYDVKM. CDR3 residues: CASSPRTGSRETQYF. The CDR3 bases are TGTGCCAGCAGTCCCCGGACAGGGTCGCGTGAGACCCAGTACTTC.

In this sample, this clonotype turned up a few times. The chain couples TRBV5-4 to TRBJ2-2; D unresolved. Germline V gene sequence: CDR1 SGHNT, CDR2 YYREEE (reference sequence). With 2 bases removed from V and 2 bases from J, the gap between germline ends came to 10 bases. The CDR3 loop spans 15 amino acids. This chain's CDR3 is CASSFGKRNTGELFF. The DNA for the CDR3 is TGTGCCAGCAGCTTCGGAAAGCGAAACACCGGGGAGCTGTTTTTT.

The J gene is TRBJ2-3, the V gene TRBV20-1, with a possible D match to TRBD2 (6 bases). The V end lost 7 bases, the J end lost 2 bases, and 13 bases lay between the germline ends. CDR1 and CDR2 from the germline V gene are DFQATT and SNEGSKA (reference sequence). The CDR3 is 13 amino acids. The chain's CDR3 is CSVPTRATDTQYF. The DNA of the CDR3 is TGCAGTGTTCCGACTAGGGCCACAGATACGCAGTATTTT.